The present T cell receptor beta chain was sequenced within a study of blood T cell repertoires in COVID-19. Trimming stripped 4 bases from V and 13 bases from J, with 16 bases between. Germline V gene data show CDR1 as KGHDR and CDR2 as SFDVKD. The CDR3 runs 13 residues. Generated by immunoSEQ multiplex PCR, the TCRdb table keeps only in-frame clones and is missing some. The repertoire consists of 250,000 to 350,000 clones, with 85% to 90% occurring once and the leading ten covering roughly 5.9%. The sample was peripheral blood. J is TRBJ2-4 and V is TRBV24-1, with a tentative D call TRBD1 (6 bases). The clonotype was recovered from a woman between 50 and 59 years old with COVID-19, enrolled during active disease. This CDR3 reads CATSDSYRVAQYF. CDR3 DNA: TGTGCCACCAGTGACTCCTACAGGGTAGCCCAGTACTTC.